This T cell receptor (beta chain) is from a study of T cell responses to AZD1222 COVID-19 vaccine. Whole-study results and caveats: Dominant at 160-218 and 743-854, vaccine-associated CD4 TCRs also spanned spike. Baseline antibody screening turned up just a handful of seropositive AZD1222 recipients. Among the donors, most were white British and more were female, and clonal diversity was possibly underestimated.

V was pared by 6 bases and J by 2 bases, with 10 bases between. Germline assignment: CDR1 MNHEY and CDR2 SMNVEV (reference sequence). CDR3 length equals 13 residues. To note about this clone: Its antigen is undetermined.

The method was immunoSEQ multiplex PCR; TCRdb's version includes in-frame clones alone and lacks a portion of them. This sample has approximately 140,000 clones; over 85% occur once, and the top ten carry about 1.1%. The J gene is TRBJ1-1, the V gene TRBV27; D not resolved. The sequences come from peripheral blood, collected 28 days after the second AZD1222 dose. The receptor's source is an adult who received the AZD1222 COVID-19 vaccine. The CDR3 loop is CASRGRGNTEAFF. The CDR3 region has the DNA TGTGCCAGCAGGGGCCGGGGAAACACTGAAGCTTTCTTT.